This TCR beta chain derives from a study of T-cell memory formation after mild COVID-19. Study context: There were largely donor-specific TCR clusters.

Germline loops: CDR1 MNHEY, CDR2 SVGEGT. V lost 0 bases and J lost 3, with 14 bases in between. The CDR3 contains 16 residues. TCRdb analysed the 5' RACE reads with MiXCR anew, one entry per CDR3 protein. The sample yields about 470,000 distinct CDR3 sequences, approximately 25% seen once. This clonotype was seen more than once but under ten times. The chain is built from TRBV6-2 or TRBV6-3 and TRBJ2-5; D perhaps matches TRBD2 (6 bases). Sequenced sample: PBMCs or a T cell subset sorted from them (not recorded which). The origin of this receptor is an adult woman who had mild COVID-19 (a few samples of this study predate the infection). Cell type and time point are not known. The CDR3: CASSYSGLRDKETQYF. As DNA, the CDR3 is TGTGCCAGCAGTTACTCGGGACTGCGGGATAAAGAGACCCAGTACTTC.